This T cell receptor beta chain was captured in a study of technical replicates of blood from four donors. Repertoires were generated with immunoSEQ multiplex PCR, while TCRdb's copy carries only in-frame clones and drops some. The sample records almost 70,000 clones, roughly nine tenths being singletons. Germline CDR1 reads LGHNA; CDR2 reads YSLEER. This CDR3 spans 14 amino acids. The ends lost 3 bases at V and 6 bases at J; junction bases unmatched: 2. The sample was T cells isolated from PBMCs. The chain carries TRBV4-3 and TRBJ2-1, with 10 bases lining up with TRBD2. This TCR came from a human donor in good health. The CDR3 nucleotides read TGCGCCAGCAGCCACAGCGGGAGGGCCAATGAGCAGTTCTTC. Amino acids: CASSHSGRANEQFF.